Described below is a single T cell receptor beta chain sequence and its context. Its antigen is undetermined. This sample is part of a study of cytomegalovirus exposure and HLA in healthy donors. General study findings and limits: As a later analysis revealed, the rate of TCR association differed by HLA locus, with DRB1 most and HLA-C fewest.

The V end was cut by 3 bases, the J end by 0 bases, with 11 bases between. There are 15 residues in the CDR3. Germline CDR1 is SGHTA and CDR2 is FQGNSA. Primers for the PCR totalled 60 Vbeta and 13 Jbeta. Clones were read by immunoSEQ multiplex PCR, and TCRdb kept only the in-frame ones, dropping some. The sample has approximately 97,000 clones; about four fifths are singletons. This receptor was obtained from a male donor in good health and CMV-seropositive. Sample: PBMCs. The chain is built from TRBV7-2 and TRBJ1-2, with D perhaps TRBD1 (5 bases). Written as DNA, the CDR3 is TGTGCCAGCAGCTTGACTGACAGTCCTAACTATGGCTACACCTTC. It codes for CASSLTDSPNYGYTF.